This TCR beta chain was retrieved from a study of blood T cells in healthy people across ages (dated by TCRdb to between 2015 and 2016). Turning to the overall study: In model experiments, template switching captured about one uniquely barcoded TCR beta cDNA molecule for every two T cells. Age-related changes in TCR beta repertoire diversity were measured in the study by deep sequencing normalized with unique cDNA molecular identifiers. Four age groups were formed from the donors: young (average roughly 15 years), middle-aged (around 41), aged (approximately 60) and long-lived (roughly 88). Donors of different ages were randomly distributed across sequencing lanes to avoid experimental bias. Two additional independent replicas of 1 million unique cDNA reads from the same blood draw were analyzed for two donors (one aged 18 to 29 and one aged 80 or older).

Counted from cysteine to phenylalanine, this CDR3 has 14 amino acids. Just CDR3 DNA is preserved here, 42 bases in frame from base 1. The junction carries 10 bases between V and J, which are trimmed by 4 bases and 0 bases respectively. Overall study results and their limits: Total diversity estimates from one million sequenced T cells were considered lower bounds and underestimates. The percentage of naive T cells measured by flow cytometry correlated strongly with observed TCR beta diversity. Because the CMV infection status of the donors was unknown, age-related changes in expanded clonotypes may potentially have been confounded. The long-lived group showed more naive CD4+ T cells, fewer expanded clones and increased TCR diversity than the aged group, suggesting age selection. Bulk unsorted PBMC profiling prevented conclusive comparison of naive and antigen-experienced compartments. As age increased, observed TCR beta diversity per million T cells dropped in a roughly linear way, and a significant reduction was already evident by age roughly 36.

The donors were 40 or so Caucasian individuals from Russia, aged roughly 6 to 100 years, who were systemically healthy. Around 10 milliliters of peripheral blood were collected from each donor into EDTA-treated Vacutainer tubes. Ficoll-Paque density-gradient centrifugation was used to isolate PBMCs, with at least 6.5 million per sample. Total RNA was extracted from PBMCs with Trizol reagent, with at least 6 micrograms obtained per sample. For every donor, flow cytometry on a PBMC aliquot measured the percentage of naive CD45RAhigh/CD27high T cells. This clonotype showed up just once. There is no known antigen for this receptor. There are no base qualities to consult, and no much larger clone falls within one base. The library came from 5' RACE. These reads were obtained on an Illumina HiSeq 2500. A second PCR of about 6 to 11 cycles was performed with a sample-barcoded 5' primer and a J-beta primer mix. A unique molecular identifier was introduced onto each TCR beta cDNA molecule by a template-switch 5' adaptor carrying 12 random nucleotides. At least 2.5 million CDR3-containing paired-end reads were obtained from each sample. First-strand cDNA synthesis was performed from all RNA using the Mint cDNA synthesis kit, with priming by a TRBC-specific oligonucleotide. All cDNA was treated with uracil-DNA glycosylase and then went through a first 18-cycle PCR with the universal primers M1SS and BC2_uni_R. In the authors' own workflow: For normalization, 1 million high-quality reads were randomly selected from each sample, with every read carrying a distinct molecular identifier. Reads sharing molecular identifiers were discarded rather than binned into consensus sequences. MiTCR, set to a Q25 quality threshold and the strictest error-elimination algorithm, was used for CDR3 identification, clonotype clustering and error correction. A nonparametric unseen species model with Euler transformation was used to estimate a lower bound on total TCR beta diversity. In-frame beta chains were kept once TCRdb had trimmed the public reads at Q25 with fastp and called clones with MiXCR. Entries that share a CDR3 protein sequence are merged under the most common genes and DNA. The V and J calls come from TCRdb's annotation, not from the publication. For this sample the table gives roughly 500,000 distinct CDR3 sequences, of which approximately 27% were detected only once. The leading ten clones occupy 15% to 20% of the sample.

The chain links TRBV12-3 or TRBV12-4 with TRBJ2-7; the best D guess is TRBD1, with 6 bases matching. The source is a woman in her seventies in good health. Material: blood. DNA sequence: TGTGCCAGCAGTTCGGACAGACCCTCCTACGAGCAGTACTTC. It encodes CASSSDRPSYEQYF.